The TCR beta chain described here comes from a study of T-cell memory formation after mild COVID-19. TCRdb reanalysed the 5' RACE reads using MiXCR and keeps one entry per CDR3 protein. The sample contains 200,000 to 250,000 distinct CDR3 sequences, around 26% of which appear only once. This clonotype was picked up many times. CDR3 length: 15 amino acids. V was pared by 7 bases and J by 9 bases, with 10 bases of the junction left unmatched. Germline CDR1 reads SGHVS; CDR2 reads FQNEAQ. Sequenced: PBMCs or a T cell subset sorted from them (not recorded which). This clonotype was obtained from an adult woman who had mild COVID-19 (a few samples of this study predate the infection). Cell type and time point are not known. The genes are TRBV7-8 and TRBJ2-1; TRBD2 aligns across 12 bases. The CDR3 bases are TGTGCCAGCAAGGATCTAGCGGGGGGGCCGAGTGAGCAGTTCTTC. It codes for CASKDLAGGPSEQFF.